This T cell receptor (beta chain) is drawn from a study of blood T cells in healthy people across ages. Then a second PCR, running about 6 to 12 cycles, was carried out with a sample-barcoded 5' primer and a J-beta primer mix. TCRdb fed the 5' RACE reads into MiXCR, producing one record per CDR3 protein. The data show more than 1,000,000 distinct CDR3 sequences, less than 25% seen once. Healthy Caucasian individuals from Russia aged about 6 to 95 served as donors. Donors gave about 10 milliliters of peripheral blood apiece. This CDR3 contains 16 residues. The germline gives CDR1 LGHDT, CDR2 YNNKEL (reference sequence). V dropped 5 bases and J dropped 2 bases, with 18 bases sitting between them. These data are also associated with another study on T cells of mothers and their children. That report adds: From each mother came over 9 million TCR beta CDR3 reads, and from each child came about 3 million. A slight, non-significant increase in overlap was found for related mother-child pairs relative to unrelated pairs.

The sequence was collected from a girl aged 2-10 years in good health. The chain carries TRBV3-1 and TRBJ2-5, with D possibly TRBD2 on 6 matching bases. Input material: blood. This CDR3 reads CASSMTGGVPQETQYF. The CDR3 DNA sequence: TGTGCCAGCAGCATGACGGGCGGGGTCCCACAAGAGACCCAGTACTTC.